This TCR beta chain stems from a study of cytomegalovirus exposure and HLA in healthy donors. General observations from the study: Donors belonging to an Asian-associated ancestry cluster reportedly showed fewer N-insertions in productive TCRs than the approximately 670-donor mean, according to what a later analysis found. Later analysis associated a missense DCLRE1C variant with TCR beta V- and J-gene trimming.

The PCR ran on 60 Vbeta and 13 Jbeta primers. Libraries were prepared by immunoSEQ multiplex PCR; TCRdb keeps only in-frame clonotypes and omits some of them. The sample comprises roughly 290,000 clones, around 80% of which are singletons, and about 0.3% rests with the top ten. This clone was detected only a few times. What it recognizes is unknown. Germline loops: CDR1 MDHEN, CDR2 SYDVKM. With V trimmed by 4 bases and J by 6 bases, 6 bases remained unmatched. CDR3 length: 15 residues. The source is a girl aged 2 to 10 in good health and CMV-seronegative. The chain is built from TRBV28 and TRBJ1-6; TRBD1 matches 7 bases. Material for sequencing was PBMCs. CDR3 sequence (DNA): TGTGCCAGCAGTTATGGGGGACAGAGTAATTCACCCCTCCACTTT. Translation gives CASSYGGQSNSPLHF. The full variable domain, completed using reference TRBV28 and TRBJ1-6, is DVKVTQSSRYLVKRTGEKVFLECVQDMDHENMFWYRQDPGLGLRLIYFSYDVKMKEKGDIPEGYSVSREKKERFSLILESASTNQTSMYLCASSYGGQSNSPLHFGNGTRLTVT.